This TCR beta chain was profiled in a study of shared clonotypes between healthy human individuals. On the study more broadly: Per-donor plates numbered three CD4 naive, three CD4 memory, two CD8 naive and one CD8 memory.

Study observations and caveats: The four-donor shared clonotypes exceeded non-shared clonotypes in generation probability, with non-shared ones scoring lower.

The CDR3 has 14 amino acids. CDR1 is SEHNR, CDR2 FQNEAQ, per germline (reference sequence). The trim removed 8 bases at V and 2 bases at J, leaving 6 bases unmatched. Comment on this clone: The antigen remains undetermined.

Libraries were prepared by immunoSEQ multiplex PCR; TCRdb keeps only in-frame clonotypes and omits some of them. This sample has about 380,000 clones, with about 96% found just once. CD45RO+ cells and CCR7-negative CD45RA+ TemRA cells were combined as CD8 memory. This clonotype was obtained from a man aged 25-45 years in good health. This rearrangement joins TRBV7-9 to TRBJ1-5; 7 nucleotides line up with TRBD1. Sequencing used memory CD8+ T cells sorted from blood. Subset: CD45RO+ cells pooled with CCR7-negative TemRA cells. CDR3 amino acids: CASQDTGGNQPQHF. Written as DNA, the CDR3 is TGTGCCAGCCAGGACACAGGGGGCAATCAGCCCCAGCATTTT.